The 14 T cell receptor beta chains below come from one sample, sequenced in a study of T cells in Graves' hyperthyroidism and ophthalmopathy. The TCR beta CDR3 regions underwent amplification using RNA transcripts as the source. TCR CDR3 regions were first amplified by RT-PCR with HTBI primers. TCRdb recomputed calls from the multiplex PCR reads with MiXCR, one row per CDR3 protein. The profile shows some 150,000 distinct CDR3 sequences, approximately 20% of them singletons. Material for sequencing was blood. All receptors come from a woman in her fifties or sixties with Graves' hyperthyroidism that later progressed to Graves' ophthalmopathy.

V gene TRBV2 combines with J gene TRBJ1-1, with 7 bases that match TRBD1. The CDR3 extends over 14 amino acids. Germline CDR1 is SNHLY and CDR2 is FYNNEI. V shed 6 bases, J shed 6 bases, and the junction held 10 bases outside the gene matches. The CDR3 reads CASRGQEADPEAFF. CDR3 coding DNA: TGTGCCAGCAGAGGACAGGAGGCAGATCCTGAAGCTTTCTTT. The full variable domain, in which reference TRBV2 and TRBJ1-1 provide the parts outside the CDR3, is EPEVTQTPSHQVTQMGQEVILRCVPISNHLYFYWYRQILGQKVEFLVSFYNNEISEKSEIFDDQFSVERPDGSNFTLKIRSTKLEDSAMYFCASRGQEADPEAFFGQGTRLTVV.

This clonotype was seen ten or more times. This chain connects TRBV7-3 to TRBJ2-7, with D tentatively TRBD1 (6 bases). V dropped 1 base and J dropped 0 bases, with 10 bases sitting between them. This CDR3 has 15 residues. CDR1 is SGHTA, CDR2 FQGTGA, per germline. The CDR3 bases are TGTGCCAGCAGCTTAATAGGGGGATCCTCCTACGAGCAGTACTTC. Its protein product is CASSLIGGSSYEQYF. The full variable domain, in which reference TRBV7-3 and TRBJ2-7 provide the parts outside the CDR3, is GAGVSQTPSNKVTEKGKYVELRCDPISGHTALYWYRQSLGQGPEFLIYFQGTGAADDSGLPNDRFFAVRPEGSVSTLKIQRTERGDSAVYLCASSLIGGSSYEQYFGPGTRLTVT.

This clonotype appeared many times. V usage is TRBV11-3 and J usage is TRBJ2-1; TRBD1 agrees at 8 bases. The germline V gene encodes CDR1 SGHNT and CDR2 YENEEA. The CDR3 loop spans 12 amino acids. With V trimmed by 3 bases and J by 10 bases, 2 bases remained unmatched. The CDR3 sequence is CASSFDRGEQFF. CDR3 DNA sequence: TGTGCCAGCAGCTTCGACAGGGGAGAGCAGTTCTTC.

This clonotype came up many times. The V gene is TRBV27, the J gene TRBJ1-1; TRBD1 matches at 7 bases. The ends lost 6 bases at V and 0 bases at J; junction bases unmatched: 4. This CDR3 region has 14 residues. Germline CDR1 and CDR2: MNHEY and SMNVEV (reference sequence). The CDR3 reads CASRAGQLNTEAFF. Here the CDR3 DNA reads TGTGCCAGCAGAGCGGGACAGCTGAACACTGAAGCTTTCTTT.

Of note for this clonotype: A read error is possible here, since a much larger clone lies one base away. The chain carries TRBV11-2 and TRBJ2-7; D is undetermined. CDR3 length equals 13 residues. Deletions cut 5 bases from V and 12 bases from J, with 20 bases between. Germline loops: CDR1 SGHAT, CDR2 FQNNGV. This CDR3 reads CASSPRFGYGRYF. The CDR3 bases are TGTGCCAGCAGCCCCCGCTTCGGGTACGGGCGGTACTTC.

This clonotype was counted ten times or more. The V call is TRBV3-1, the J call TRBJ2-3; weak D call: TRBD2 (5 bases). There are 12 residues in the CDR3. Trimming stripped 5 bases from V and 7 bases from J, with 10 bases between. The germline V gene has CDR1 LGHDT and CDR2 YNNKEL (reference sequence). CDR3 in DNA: TGTGCCAGCAGCGAAACTAGGTATACGCAGTATTTT. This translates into CASSETRYTQYF.

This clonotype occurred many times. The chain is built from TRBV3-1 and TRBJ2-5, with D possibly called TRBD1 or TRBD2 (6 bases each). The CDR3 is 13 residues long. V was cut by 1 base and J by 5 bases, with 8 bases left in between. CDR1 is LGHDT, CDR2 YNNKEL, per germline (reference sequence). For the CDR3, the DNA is TGTGCCAGCAGCCAAGGGAGGGGGGAGACCCAGTACTTC. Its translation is CASSQGRGETQYF.

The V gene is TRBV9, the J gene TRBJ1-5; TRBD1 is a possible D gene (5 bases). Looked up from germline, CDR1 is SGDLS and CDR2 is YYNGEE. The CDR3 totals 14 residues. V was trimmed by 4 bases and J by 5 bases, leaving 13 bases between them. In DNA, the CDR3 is TGTGCCAGCAGCCCCCTGGGAGGGGATCAGCCCCAGCATTTT. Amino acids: CASSPLGGDQPQHF.

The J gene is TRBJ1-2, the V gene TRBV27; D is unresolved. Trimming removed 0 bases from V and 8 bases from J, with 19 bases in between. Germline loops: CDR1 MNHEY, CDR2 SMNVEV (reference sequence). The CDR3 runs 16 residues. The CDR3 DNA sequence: TGTGCCAGCAGTTTATCAATTCCCACTGGAAGGTACGGCTACACCTTC. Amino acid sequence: CASSLSIPTGRYGYTF.

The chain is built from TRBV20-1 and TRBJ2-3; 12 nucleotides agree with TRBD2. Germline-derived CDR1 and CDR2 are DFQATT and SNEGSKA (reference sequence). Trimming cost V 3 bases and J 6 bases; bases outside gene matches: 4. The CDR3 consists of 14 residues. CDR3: CSASYTSGRDTQYF. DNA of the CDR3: TGCAGTGCTAGCTACACTAGCGGGAGGGATACGCAGTATTTT.

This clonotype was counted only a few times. This CDR3 is CASSQVTAQETQYF. The CDR3 DNA sequence: TGTGCCAGCAGCCAAGTAACGGCTCAAGAGACCCAGTACTTC. This chain uses TRBV14 with TRBJ2-5; D remains ambiguous. The CDR3 has 14 amino acids. Germline CDR1 is SGHDN and CDR2 is FVKESK. Trimming removed 1 base at V and 2 bases at J, with 8 bases between.

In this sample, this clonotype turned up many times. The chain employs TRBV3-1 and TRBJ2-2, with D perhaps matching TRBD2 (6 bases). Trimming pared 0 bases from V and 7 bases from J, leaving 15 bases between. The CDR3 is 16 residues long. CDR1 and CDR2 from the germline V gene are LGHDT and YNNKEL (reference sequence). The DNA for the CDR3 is TGTGCCAGCAGCCAAGATCGACGGCGGGAACACGGGGAGCTGTTTTTT. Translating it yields CASSQDRRREHGELFF.

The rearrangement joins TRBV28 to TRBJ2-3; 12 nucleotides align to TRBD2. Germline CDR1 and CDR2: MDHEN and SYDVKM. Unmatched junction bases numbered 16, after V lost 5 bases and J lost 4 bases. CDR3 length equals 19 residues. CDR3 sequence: CASSLPAGLAGFGSDTQYF. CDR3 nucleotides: TGTGCCAGCAGTCTCCCAGCCGGACTAGCGGGATTCGGCTCAGATACGCAGTATTTT.

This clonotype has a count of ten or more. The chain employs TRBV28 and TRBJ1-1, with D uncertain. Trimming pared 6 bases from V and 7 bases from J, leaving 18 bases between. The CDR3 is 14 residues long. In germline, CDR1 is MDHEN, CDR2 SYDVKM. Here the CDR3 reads CASSGTISTYEAFF. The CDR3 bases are TGTGCCAGCAGCGGAACAATCTCGACATATGAAGCTTTCTTT.